The T cell receptor beta chain under discussion was sequenced for a study of cytomegalovirus exposure and HLA in healthy donors. With regard to this clone: Its antigen is not known.

Whole-study results and caveats: Researchers reported that a few CMV-associated chains were confirmed in vitro as CMV antigen-specific. The later analysis indicated that the majority of CMV-associated TCR beta chains appeared HLA-restricted. Researchers counted 180 or so TCR beta chains as cytomegalovirus-associated.

The PCR ran on 60 Vbeta and 13 Jbeta primers. Repertoires were generated with immunoSEQ multiplex PCR, while TCRdb's copy carries only in-frame clones and drops some. The table lists about 120,000 clones, approximately 80% of them singletons. The CDR3 has 13 amino acids. V was pared by 3 bases and J by 0 bases, with 6 bases between. Germline CDR1 and CDR2: SGHTA and FQGNSA. Sequenced sample: PBMCs. The TCR comes from a woman under 30 in good health and CMV-seronegative. The chain combines TRBV7-2 with TRBJ2-7; D remains unclear. The CDR3 DNA reads as TGTGCCAGCAGCTTGGAGAGCTCCTACGAGCAGTACTTC. It yields the protein CASSLESSYEQYF.